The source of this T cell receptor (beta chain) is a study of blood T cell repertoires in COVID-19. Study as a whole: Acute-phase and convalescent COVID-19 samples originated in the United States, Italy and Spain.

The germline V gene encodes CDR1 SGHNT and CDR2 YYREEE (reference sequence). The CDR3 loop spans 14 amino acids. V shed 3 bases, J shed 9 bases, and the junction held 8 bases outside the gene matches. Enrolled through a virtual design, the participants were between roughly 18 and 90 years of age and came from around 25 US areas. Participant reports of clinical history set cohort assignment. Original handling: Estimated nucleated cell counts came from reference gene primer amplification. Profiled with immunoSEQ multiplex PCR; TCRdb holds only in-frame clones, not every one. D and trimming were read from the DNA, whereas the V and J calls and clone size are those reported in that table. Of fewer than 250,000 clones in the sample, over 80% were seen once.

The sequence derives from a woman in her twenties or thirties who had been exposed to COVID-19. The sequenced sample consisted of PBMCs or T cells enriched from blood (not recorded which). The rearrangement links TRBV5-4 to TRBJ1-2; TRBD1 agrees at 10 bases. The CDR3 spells CASSSTPGQGSYTF. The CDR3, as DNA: TGTGCCAGCAGCTCCACTCCGGGACAGGGGAGCTACACCTTC.